One sample yielded the 15 T cell receptor beta chains listed below, sequenced in a study of OX40 agonist ivuxolimab in advanced cancers. Library method: the immunoSEQ multiplex PCR assay. TCRdb retrieved this table from immuneACCESS and kept in-frame rearrangements only. Not all clones are present; in checked studies, unresolved V genes account for under half, and no reason is known for the remainder. In this sample the table shows 35,000 to 45,000 clones, 70% to 85% of which occur a single time. Of the sample, roughly 25% is held by the ten largest clones. The sequenced sample was CD4+ or CD8+ T cells sorted from blood, obtained in a trial of the OX40 agonist ivuxolimab. These TCRs come from an adult with an advanced solid tumor such as melanoma, head and neck, liver or kidney cancer.

V gene TRBV25-1 combines with J gene TRBJ2-1; 9 bases are shared with TRBD2. With V trimmed by 4 bases and J by 7 bases, 2 bases remained unmatched. Germline loops: CDR1 MGHDK, CDR2 SYGVNS. CDR3 length equals 13 residues. The CDR3 region has the DNA TGTGCCAGCAGTGTAGCGGGAGTAAATGAGCAGTTCTTC. It is translated as CASSVAGVNEQFF.

The chain couples TRBV4-1 to TRBJ2-7, with D maybe TRBD2 (7 bases). Trimming removed 1 base from V and 3 bases from J, with 16 bases in between. This CDR3 has 16 residues. From germline, CDR1 is MGHRA and CDR2 YSYEKL. The CDR3 DNA is TGCGCCAGCAGCCAAGTTGGCGGGGGCGAATACTACGAGCAGTACTTC. This codes for CASSQVGGGEYYEQYF.

The rearrangement uses TRBV27 and TRBJ1-4; D may be TRBD1 (6 bases). This CDR3 is 16 amino acids long. Germline assignment: CDR1 MNHEY and CDR2 SMNVEV (reference sequence). V lost 5 bases and J 2 bases, leaving 15 bases between the germline ends. In DNA form, the CDR3 reads TGTGCCAGCAGTCTCGGACAGCCCTCCACTAATGAAAAACTGTTTTTT. Protein sequence: CASSLGQPSTNEKLFF.

A single count supports this clone. CDR3 DNA sequence: TGTGCCAGCAGCTCTCTCAGGGGGACTGAGCAGTTCTTC. Its translation: CASSSLRGTEQFF. The V call is TRBV7-2, the J call TRBJ2-1; 7 positions match TRBD1. The CDR3 is 13 amino acids. Germline values: CDR1 SGHTA, CDR2 FQGNSA. Germline trimming cut 4 bases from V and 9 bases from J; bases unmatched to any gene: 6.

This clone has only one observation. The chain couples TRBV4-2 to TRBJ2-1; 8 bases align to TRBD2. The germline V gene has CDR1 LGHNA and CDR2 YNFKEQ. Trimming removed 3 bases from V and 9 bases from J; junction bases left unmatched: 13. The CDR3 runs 16 residues. CDR3 loop: CASSQGGAGVYGEQFF. The CDR3 DNA follows: TGTGCCAGCAGCCAGGGGGGAGCGGGAGTTTACGGTGAGCAGTTCTTC.

This clone occurred once. The gene calls are TRBV5-8 and TRBJ2-7; TRBD2 is a possible D gene (6 bases). The V end was cut by 4 bases, the J end by 2 bases, with 19 bases between. The germline V gene has CDR1 SGHTS and CDR2 YDEGEE. CDR3 length equals 16 residues. The CDR3 loop reads CASSTDPGTGAYEQYF. CDR3 bases: TGTGCCAGCAGCACTGACCCCGGGACGGGGGCCTACGAGCAGTACTTC.

This chain connects TRBV5-6 to TRBJ1-3; the D gene is possibly TRBD1 (5 bases). V shed 3 bases and J shed 6 bases, with 10 bases lying between them. The CDR3 has 13 residues. Germline V CDR1 and CDR2: SGHDT, YYEEEE. The CDR3 loop is CASSWGRANTIYF. CDR3 nucleotide sequence: TGTGCCAGCAGCTGGGGACGAGCAAACACCATATATTTT.

V gene TRBV28 combines with J gene TRBJ2-3, with 11 bases lining up with TRBD2. Trimming cost V 4 bases and J 3 bases; bases outside gene matches: 6. Per germline, CDR1 MDHEN and CDR2 SYDVKM. The CDR3 contains 16 residues. The CDR3 DNA reads as TGTGCCAGCAGTTCAATAGCGGGAGGGCAAACAGATACGCAGTATTTT. It specifies CASSSIAGGQTDTQYF. The whole variable domain, remainder taken from reference TRBV28 and TRBJ2-3, is DVKVTQSSRYLVKRTGEKVFLECVQDMDHENMFWYRQDPGLGLRLIYFSYDVKMKEKGDIPEGYSVSREKKERFSLILESASTNQTSMYLCASSSIAGGQTDTQYFGPGTRLTVL.

CDR3 protein: CASNRMYRGLRYTEAFF. CDR3 in DNA: TGTGCCAGTAATAGGATGTACAGGGGGCTGAGGTACACTGAAGCTTTCTTT. The V and J genes are TRBV27 and TRBJ1-1, with 9 bases aligning to TRBD1. Looked up from germline, CDR1 is MNHEY and CDR2 is SMNVEV (reference sequence). CDR3 length: 17 amino acids. Trimming removed 9 bases from V and 3 bases from J; junction bases left unmatched: 17.

The chain recombines TRBV5-1 with TRBJ1-4, with 9 bases identical to TRBD1. The CDR3 runs 14 residues. Germline V lookup: CDR1 SGHRS, CDR2 YFSETQ. V was clipped by 2 bases and J by 8 bases; unmatched bases: 4. The DNA for the CDR3 is TGCGCCAGCAGCTTTACAGGGGGCGCGGAAAAACTGTTTTTT. It yields the protein CASSFTGGAEKLFF.

V is TRBV27 and J is TRBJ1-5; the D gene is possibly TRBD1 (6 bases). The CDR3 runs to 14 residues. Germline V gene lookup returns CDR1 MNHEY and CDR2 SMNVEV (reference sequence). V gave up 7 bases and J gave up 5 bases, with 15 bases separating them. As DNA, the CDR3 is TGTGCCAGCAACATACGGGGGGGCGATCAGCCCCAGCATTTT. Protein: CASNIRGGDQPQHF.

The chain recombines TRBV4-2 with TRBJ2-7, with TRBD2 as a possible D gene (5 bases). This CDR3 has 16 residues. V was cut by 0 bases and J by 0 bases, with 12 bases left in between. Germline CDR1 reads LGHNA; CDR2 reads YNFKEQ. This CDR3 reads CASSQDTSGNSYEQYF. The CDR3, as DNA: TGTGCCAGCAGCCAAGATACCAGCGGAAACTCCTACGAGCAGTACTTC.

The chain uses TRBV6-5 and TRBJ2-7; D is possibly TRBD2 (6 bases). The CDR3 is 14 residues long. Germline CDR1 and CDR2: MNHEY and SVGAGI. V was pared by 6 bases and J by 2 bases, with 14 bases between. This CDR3 reads CASRVAGSTYEQYF. The CDR3 DNA sequence: TGTGCCAGCAGAGTTGCGGGGTCCACCTACGAGCAGTACTTC.

This chain joins TRBV27 and TRBJ1-5; D gene unclear. This CDR3 has 15 residues. V was trimmed by 0 bases and J by 3 bases, leaving 9 bases between them. Germline-derived CDR1 and CDR2 are MNHEY and SMNVEV (reference sequence). CDR3 loop: CASSLSLGFNQPQHF. Here the CDR3 DNA reads TGTGCCAGCAGTTTATCGTTAGGGTTCAATCAGCCCCAGCATTTT.

The chain recombines TRBV4-2 with TRBJ2-2; TRBD1 might be the D (6 bases). The germline V gene encodes CDR1 LGHNA and CDR2 YNFKEQ. The CDR3 covers 13 residues. Trimming shortened V by 3 bases and J by 7 bases, and 9 bases separated the two germline ends. CDR3 nucleotide sequence: TGTGCCAGCAGCCAGGCAGGGGACGGGGAGCTGTTTTTT. It codes for CASSQAGDGELFF.